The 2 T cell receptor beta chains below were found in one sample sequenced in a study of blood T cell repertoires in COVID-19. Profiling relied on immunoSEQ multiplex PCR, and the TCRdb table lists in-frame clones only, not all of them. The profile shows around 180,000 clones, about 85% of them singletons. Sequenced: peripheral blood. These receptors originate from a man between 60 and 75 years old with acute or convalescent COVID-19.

The CDR3 spells CASSKTPGSGYTF. In nucleotides, the CDR3 is TGTGCCAGCAGTAAGACGCCCGGGTCTGGCTACACCTTC. The V call is TRBV6-2 or TRBV6-3, the J call TRBJ1-2; no firm D call. This CDR3 region has 13 residues. The germline V gene has CDR1 MNHEY and CDR2 SVGEGT. Between the trimmed V and J ends, which lost 5 bases and 7 bases, there was a span of 14 bases.

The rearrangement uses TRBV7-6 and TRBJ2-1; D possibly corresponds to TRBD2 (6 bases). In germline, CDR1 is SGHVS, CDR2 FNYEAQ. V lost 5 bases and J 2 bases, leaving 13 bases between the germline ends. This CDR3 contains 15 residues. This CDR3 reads CASSLSSATYNEQFF. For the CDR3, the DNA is TGTGCCAGCAGCCTTTCTAGCGCAACCTACAATGAGCAGTTCTTC.